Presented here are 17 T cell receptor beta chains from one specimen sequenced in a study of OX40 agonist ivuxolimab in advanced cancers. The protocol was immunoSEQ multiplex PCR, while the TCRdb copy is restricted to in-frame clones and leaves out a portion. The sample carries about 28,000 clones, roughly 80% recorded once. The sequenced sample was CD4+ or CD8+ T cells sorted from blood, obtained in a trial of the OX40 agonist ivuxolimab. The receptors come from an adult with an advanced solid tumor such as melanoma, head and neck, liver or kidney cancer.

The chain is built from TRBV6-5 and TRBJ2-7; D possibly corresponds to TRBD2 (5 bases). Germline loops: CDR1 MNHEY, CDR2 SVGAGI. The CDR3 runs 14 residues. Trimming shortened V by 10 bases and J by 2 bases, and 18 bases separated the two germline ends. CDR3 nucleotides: TGTGCCACCAGAGGTGGGAGTAGAACCTACGAGCAGTACTTC. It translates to CATRGGSRTYEQYF.

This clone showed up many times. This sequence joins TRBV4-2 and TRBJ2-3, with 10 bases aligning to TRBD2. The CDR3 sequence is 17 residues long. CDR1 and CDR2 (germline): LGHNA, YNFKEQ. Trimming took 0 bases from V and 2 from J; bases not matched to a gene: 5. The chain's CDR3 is CASSQDLAGELTDTQYF. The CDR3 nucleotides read TGTGCCAGCAGCCAAGATCTAGCGGGAGAGCTCACAGATACGCAGTATTTT.

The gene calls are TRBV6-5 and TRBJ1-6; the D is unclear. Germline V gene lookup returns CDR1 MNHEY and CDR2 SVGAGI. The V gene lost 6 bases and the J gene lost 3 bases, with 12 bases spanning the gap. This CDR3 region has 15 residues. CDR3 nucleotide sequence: TGTGCCAGCAGACCAATACAACACTATAATTCACCCCTCCACTTT. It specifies CASRPIQHYNSPLHF.

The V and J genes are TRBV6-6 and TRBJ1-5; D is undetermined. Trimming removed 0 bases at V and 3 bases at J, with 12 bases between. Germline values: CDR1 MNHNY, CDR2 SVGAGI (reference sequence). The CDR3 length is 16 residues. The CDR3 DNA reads TGTGCCAGCAGTTACTCATCCACCTCCCTCAATCAGCCCCAGCATTTT. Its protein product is CASSYSSTSLNQPQHF.

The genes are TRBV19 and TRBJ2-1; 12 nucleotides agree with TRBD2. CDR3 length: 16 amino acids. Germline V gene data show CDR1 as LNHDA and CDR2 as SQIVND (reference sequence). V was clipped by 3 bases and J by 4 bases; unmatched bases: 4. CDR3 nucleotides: TGTGCCAGTAGTATTCTAGCGGGGGGGCGATACAATGAGCAGTTCTTC. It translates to CASSILAGGRYNEQFF.

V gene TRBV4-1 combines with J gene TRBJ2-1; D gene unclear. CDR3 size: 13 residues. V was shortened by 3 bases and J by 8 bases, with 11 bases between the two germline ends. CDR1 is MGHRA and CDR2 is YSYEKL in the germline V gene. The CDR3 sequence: CASSQALGDEQFF. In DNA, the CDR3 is TGCGCCAGCAGCCAGGCACTTGGCGATGAGCAGTTCTTC.

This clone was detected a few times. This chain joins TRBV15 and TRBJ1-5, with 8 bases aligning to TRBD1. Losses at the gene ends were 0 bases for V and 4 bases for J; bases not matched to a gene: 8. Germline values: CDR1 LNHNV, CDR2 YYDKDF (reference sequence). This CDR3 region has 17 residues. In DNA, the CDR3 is TGTGCCACCAGCAGAGATCACCCAGGGGGCAGTAATCAGCCCCAGCATTTT. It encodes CATSRDHPGGSNQPQHF.

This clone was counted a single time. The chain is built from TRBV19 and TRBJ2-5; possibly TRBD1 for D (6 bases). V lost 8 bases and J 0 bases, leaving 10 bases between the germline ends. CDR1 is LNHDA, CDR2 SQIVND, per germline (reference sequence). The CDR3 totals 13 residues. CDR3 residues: CASGDRNQETQYF. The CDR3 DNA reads TGTGCCAGTGGTGACAGGAACCAAGAGACCCAGTACTTC. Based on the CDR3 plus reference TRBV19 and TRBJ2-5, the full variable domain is DGGITQSPKYLFRKEGQNVTLSCEQNLNHDAMYWYRQDPGQGLRLIYYSQIVNDFQKGDIAEGYSVSREKKESFPLTVTSAQKNPTAFYLCASGDRNQETQYFGPGTRLLVL.

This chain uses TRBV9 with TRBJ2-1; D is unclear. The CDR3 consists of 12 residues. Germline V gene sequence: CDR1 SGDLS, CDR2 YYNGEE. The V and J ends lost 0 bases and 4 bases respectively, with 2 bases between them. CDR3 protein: CASSVAYNEQFF. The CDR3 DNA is TGTGCCAGCAGCGTAGCGTACAATGAGCAGTTCTTC.

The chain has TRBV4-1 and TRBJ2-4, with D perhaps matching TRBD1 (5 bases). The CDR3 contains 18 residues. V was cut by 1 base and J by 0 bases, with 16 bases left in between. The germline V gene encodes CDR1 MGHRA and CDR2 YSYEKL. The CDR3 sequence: CASSQGRTGFLAKNIQYF. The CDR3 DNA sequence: TGCGCCAGCAGCCAAGGCCGTACAGGTTTTTTAGCCAAAAACATTCAGTACTTC.

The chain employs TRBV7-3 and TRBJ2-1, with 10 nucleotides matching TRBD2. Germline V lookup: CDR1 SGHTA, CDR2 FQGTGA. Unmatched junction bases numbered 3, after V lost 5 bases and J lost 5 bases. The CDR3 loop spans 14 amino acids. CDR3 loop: CASSRTSGNNEQFF. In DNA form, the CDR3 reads TGTGCCAGCAGCCGGACTAGCGGAAACAATGAGCAGTTCTTC.

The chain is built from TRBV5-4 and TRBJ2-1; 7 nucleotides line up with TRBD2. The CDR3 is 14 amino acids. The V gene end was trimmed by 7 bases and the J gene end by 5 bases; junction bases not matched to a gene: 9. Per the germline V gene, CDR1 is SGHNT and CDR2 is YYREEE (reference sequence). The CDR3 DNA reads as TGTGCCAGCCCCCTAGAGGGGACTAACAATGAGCAGTTCTTC. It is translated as CASPLEGTNNEQFF.

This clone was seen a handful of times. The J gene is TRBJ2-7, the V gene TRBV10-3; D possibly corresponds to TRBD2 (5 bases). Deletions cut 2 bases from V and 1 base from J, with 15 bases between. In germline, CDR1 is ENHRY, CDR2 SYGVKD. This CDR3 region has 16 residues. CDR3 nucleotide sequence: TGTGCCATCAGTGAGAGGTCGAGCGGAGTGTCCTACGAGCAGTACTTC. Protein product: CAISERSSGVSYEQYF.

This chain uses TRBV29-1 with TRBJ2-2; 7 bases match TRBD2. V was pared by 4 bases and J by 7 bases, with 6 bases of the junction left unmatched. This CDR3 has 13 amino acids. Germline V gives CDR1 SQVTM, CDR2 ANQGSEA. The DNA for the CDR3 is TGCAGCGTTGCTGGCGGGGGTGGCGGGGAGCTGTTTTTT. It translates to CSVAGGGGGELFF.

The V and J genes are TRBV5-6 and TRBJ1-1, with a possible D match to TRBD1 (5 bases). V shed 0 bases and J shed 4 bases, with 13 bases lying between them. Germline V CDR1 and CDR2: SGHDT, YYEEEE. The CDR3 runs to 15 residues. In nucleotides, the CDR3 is TGTGCCAGCAGCTTGGATGGGGGATTTTCCACTGAAGCTTTCTTT. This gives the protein CASSLDGGFSTEAFF.

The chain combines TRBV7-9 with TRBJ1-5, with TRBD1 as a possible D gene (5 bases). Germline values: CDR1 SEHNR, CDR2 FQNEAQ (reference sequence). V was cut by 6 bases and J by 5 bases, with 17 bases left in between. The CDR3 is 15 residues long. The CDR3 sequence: CASSSPGAGDQPQHF. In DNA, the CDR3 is TGTGCCAGCAGTTCCCCTGGGGCGGGTGATCAGCCCCAGCATTTT.

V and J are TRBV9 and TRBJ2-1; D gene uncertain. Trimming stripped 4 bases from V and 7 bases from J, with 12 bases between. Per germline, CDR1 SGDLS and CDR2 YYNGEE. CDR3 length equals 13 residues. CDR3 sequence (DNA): TGTGCCAGCAGCCCCCACCCAGAGAATGAGCAGTTCTTC. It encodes CASSPHPENEQFF.